The 26 T cell receptor beta chains below come from one sample, sequenced in a study of CD8+ T cells in alopecia areata listed by TCRdb under 2018. The intended sense of this specimen's time point label: four to five weeks on oral tofacitinib. This specimen's treatment or condition label, per the study, means: oral pan-JAK inhibitor, 5-10 mg twice daily. Library generation was performed with the immunoSEQ multiplex PCR assay. RNA was extracted from all samples and reverse transcribed into cDNA, which served as template for TCR sequencing. Here the immuneACCESS table is served through TCRdb, limited to in-frame sequences with V and J called. Missing clones are a known gap in these copies; in checked studies unresolved V genes cover under half, and the rest lacks a known reason. The sample table lists some 96,000 clones, 60% to 75% of them with a count of one. The top ten hold 15% to 17% of the sample.

Specimen: CD8+ T cells sorted from blood, collected at week 4, from a patient treated with tofacitinib. These receptors were obtained from a human donor with alopecia areata.

In DNA, the CDR3 is TGCGCCAGCAGCCAAGAACCAGGTTGGTCCTACGAGCAGTACTTC. Amino acids: CASSQEPGWSYEQYF. The chain recombines TRBV4-1 with TRBJ2-7; D is unclear. Germline CDR1 and CDR2: MGHRA and YSYEKL. CDR3 length: 15 residues. Trimming removed 0 bases at V and 1 base at J, with 10 bases between.

This chain joins TRBV9 and TRBJ2-6; D call uncertain. In germline, CDR1 is SGDLS, CDR2 YYNGEE. This CDR3 spans 15 amino acids. Trimming took 1 base from V and 0 from J, leaving 5 bases between them. The CDR3 reads CASSVYGSGANVLTF. In DNA form, the CDR3 reads TGTGCCAGCAGCGTATACGGCTCTGGGGCCAACGTCCTGACTTTC.

This clone occurred a few times. The chain carries TRBV28 and TRBJ2-2; 7 bases agree with TRBD1. Germline V gives CDR1 MDHEN, CDR2 SYDVKM. This CDR3 comprises 14 residues. The V segment lost 10 bases and the J segment 3 bases; nucleotides outside the gene matches: 8. The CDR3 DNA reads TGTGCCATCGATACAGGGGTTTACACCGGGGAGCTGTTTTTT. This sequence encodes CAIDTGVYTGELFF.

The rearrangement links TRBV5-6 to TRBJ1-1; D unclear. The CDR3 runs to 12 residues. The germline V and J ends were trimmed by 3 bases and 4 bases, with 7 bases remaining between them. CDR1 is SGHDT, CDR2 YYEEEE, per germline. CDR3 in DNA: TGTGCCAGCAGCTCGGGCGGCACTGAAGCTTTCTTT. This sequence encodes CASSSGGTEAFF.

In its sample, this clone was seen once. The chain combines TRBV4-3 with TRBJ1-6; D not certain. The germline CDR1 and CDR2 sequences are LGHNA and YSLEER. CDR3 length: 15 residues. V lost 0 bases and J lost 7, with 10 bases in between. In DNA, the CDR3 is TGCGCCAGCAGCCAAGATAGCGGTCCGAATTCACCCCTCCACTTT. Its translation is CASSQDSGPNSPLHF.

In its sample, this clone was seen a few times. The V and J genes are TRBV2 and TRBJ2-1; 8 positions agree with TRBD2. The V gene end was trimmed by 7 bases and the J gene end by 7 bases; junction bases not matched to a gene: 24. Germline V gene lookup returns CDR1 SNHLY and CDR2 FYNNEI. The CDR3 is made up of 19 amino acids. The CDR3 bases are TGTGCCAGCATTCCCCTCAGCGGGAGTGTTGGCCTACGTGGGAATGAGCAGTTCTTC. This sequence encodes CASIPLSGSVGLRGNEQFF.

The chain employs TRBV5-6 and TRBJ2-1; 8 bases agree with TRBD1. J gave up 5 bases and V 4 bases, and 2 bases lay outside the gene matches. This CDR3 spans 13 amino acids. CDR1 and CDR2 (germline): SGHDT, YYEEEE. The CDR3 DNA reads as TGTGCCAGCAGCCCAGGGGGCAACAATGAGCAGTTCTTC. It yields the protein CASSPGGNNEQFF. The full variable domain, in which reference TRBV5-6 and TRBJ2-1 provide the parts outside the CDR3, is DAGVTQSPTHLIKTRGQQVTLRCSPKSGHDTVSWYQQALGQGPQFIFQYYEEEERQRGNFPDRFSGHQFPNYSSELNVNALLLGDSALYLCASSPGGNNEQFFGPGTRLTVL.

The chain recombines TRBV27 with TRBJ1-1; D might be TRBD1 (6 bases). Germline V gene sequence: CDR1 MNHEY, CDR2 SMNVEV (reference sequence). This CDR3 has 13 residues. Trimming took 3 bases from V and 5 from J, leaving 10 bases between them. CDR3 sequence (DNA): TGTGCCAGCAGTTTCCGGGGGCGGACTGAAGCTTTCTTT. It yields the protein CASSFRGRTEAFF.

The genes are TRBV13 and TRBJ2-3; unclear D gene. CDR3 length equals 12 residues. CDR1 and CDR2 from the germline V gene are PRHDT and FYEKMQ (reference sequence). V was clipped by 5 bases and J by 5 bases, with 8 bases between them. The CDR3 coding sequence is TGTGCCAGCAGCCTCTTCGAAGATACGCAGTATTTT. It specifies CASSLFEDTQYF. The complete variable domain, with remaining parts taken from reference TRBV13 and TRBJ2-3, reads AAGVIQSPRHLIKEKRETATLKCYPIPRHDTVYWYQQGPGQDPQFLISFYEKMQSDKGSIPDRFSAQQFSDYHSELNMSSLELGDSALYFCASSLFEDTQYFGPGTRLTVL.

The genes are TRBV6-5 and TRBJ1-1; unclear D gene. V was clipped by 4 bases and J by 1 base, with 10 bases between them. Germline V CDR1 and CDR2: MNHEY, SVGAGI. The CDR3 is made up of 14 amino acids. The CDR3 reads CASSSFRPNTEAFF. Written as DNA, the CDR3 is TGTGCCAGCAGTTCATTCCGGCCGAACACTGAAGCTTTCTTT.

This clone came up a few times. The J gene is TRBJ2-5, the V gene TRBV14; a weak D match, TRBD2 (7 bases). Germline-derived CDR1 and CDR2 are SGHDN and FVKESK. The ends were cut back, 4 bases at V and 4 bases at J, with 28 bases in the middle. The CDR3 sequence is 19 residues long. CDR3 sequence (DNA): TGTGCCAGCAGCCGAGCCCCGTGGGGGGCCTCGAGGGAGGGAGAGACCCAGTACTTC. This translates into CASSRAPWGASREGETQYF.

The chain is built from TRBV6-1 and TRBJ2-5, with D maybe TRBD2 (6 bases). V lost 3 bases and J 5 bases, leaving 22 bases between the germline ends. The CDR3 sequence is 17 residues long. The germline V gene encodes CDR1 MNHNS and CDR2 SASEGT. CDR3 loop: CASSDIVGAGHRETQYF. For the CDR3, the DNA is TGTGCCAGCAGTGATATTGTCGGTGCGGGGCACCGGGAGACCCAGTACTTC.

The genes are TRBV28 and TRBJ2-4; D may match TRBD1 or TRBD2 (6 bases each). Germline V gives CDR1 MDHEN, CDR2 SYDVKM. V was pared by 4 bases and J by 0 bases, with 10 bases between. The CDR3 totals 15 residues. CDR3 region: CASSYRGLAKNIQYF. The CDR3 DNA sequence: TGTGCCAGCAGTTATCGGGGGCTAGCCAAAAACATTCAGTACTTC.

V usage is TRBV4-1 and J usage is TRBJ1-2; 9 nucleotides line up with TRBD1. The CDR3 runs to 20 residues. CDR1 and CDR2 from the germline V gene are MGHRA and YSYEKL. V lost 3 bases, J lost 2 bases, and 19 bases stayed unmatched. The CDR3 nucleotides are TGCGCCAGCAGCCACCTCCCCGGGACAGGGATTTCGTCGCCGAACTATGGCTACACCTTC. Protein sequence: CASSHLPGTGISSPNYGYTF.

The chain carries TRBV27 and TRBJ1-5; D is unclear. CDR1 MNHEY and CDR2 SMNVEV come from the germline V gene (reference sequence). Trimming left V 5 bases short and J 6 bases short, with 14 bases between. The CDR3 has 14 residues. The DNA of the CDR3 is TGTGCCAGCAGTCCTGACATGTATGGTCAGCCCCAGCATTTT. Translated: CASSPDMYGQPQHF.

V and J are TRBV7-9 and TRBJ2-3; D is perhaps TRBD1 (6 bases). The CDR3 has 15 residues. V dropped 4 bases and J dropped 2 bases, with 13 bases sitting between them. The germline V gene has CDR1 SEHNR and CDR2 FQNEAQ (reference sequence). For the CDR3, the DNA is TGTGCCAGCAGCTCCCCCGGGACATACACAGATACGCAGTATTTT. It specifies CASSSPGTYTDTQYF.

V is TRBV30 and J is TRBJ1-1; tentative D call: TRBD1 (6 bases). Looked up from germline, CDR1 is GTSNPN and CDR2 is SVGIG (reference sequence). The CDR3 length is 16 residues. V was cut by 3 bases and J by 6 bases, with 23 bases left in between. Written as DNA, the CDR3 is TGTGCCTGGAGCCCTAGAACAGGGCCACAGACCCCTGAAGCTTTCTTT. Its translation is CAWSPRTGPQTPEAFF.

The genes are TRBV7-6 and TRBJ1-4; D is unclear. Trimming removed 4 bases at V and 0 bases at J, with 6 bases between. There are 14 residues in the CDR3. The germline V gene has CDR1 SGHVS and CDR2 FNYEAQ. The CDR3 DNA is TGTGCCAGCAGCTCGGGCGCAACTAATGAAAAACTGTTTTTT. Translation: CASSSGATNEKLFF. Combining the CDR3 with reference TRBV7-6 and TRBJ1-4 gives the whole variable domain GAGVSQSPRYKVTKRGQDVALRCDPISGHVSLYWYRQALGQGPEFLTYFNYEAQQDKSGLPNDRFSAERPEGSISTLTIQRTEQRDSAMYRCASSSGATNEKLFFGSGTQLSVL.

J is TRBJ2-5 and V is TRBV9, with 14 positions matching TRBD2. The CDR3 consists of 16 residues. Germline values: CDR1 SGDLS, CDR2 YYNGEE. J gave up 5 bases and V 3 bases, and 6 bases lay outside the gene matches. CDR3 in amino acids: CASSAGTSGSRETQYF. The CDR3 DNA sequence: TGTGCCAGCAGCGCGGGGACTAGCGGGAGTCGGGAGACCCAGTACTTC.

This chain connects TRBV11-2 to TRBJ1-1, with D maybe TRBD1 (5 bases). The CDR3 has 12 amino acids. Trimming took 3 bases from V and 10 from J, leaving 12 bases between them. Looked up from germline, CDR1 is SGHAT and CDR2 is FQNNGV. DNA for the CDR3: TGTGCCAGCAGCTTTTCGGGGCACCGAGCTTTCTTT. It is translated as CASSFSGHRAFF.

The rearrangement uses TRBV6-5 and TRBJ2-5; 8 bases are shared with TRBD2. The CDR3 spans 15 residues. V dropped 6 bases and J dropped 5; count of bases not matched to a gene: 11. The germline gives CDR1 MNHEY, CDR2 SVGAGI. This chain's CDR3 is CASRYTGLAVETQYF. The DNA of the CDR3 is TGTGCCAGCAGATATACTGGACTAGCAGTGGAGACCCAGTACTTC.

This chain joins TRBV7-6 and TRBJ2-7; perhaps D is TRBD1 or TRBD2 (6 bases each). Germline loops: CDR1 SGHVS, CDR2 FNYEAQ. V lost 2 bases to trimming and J lost 4 bases, with 15 bases between them. The CDR3 extends over 15 amino acids. CDR3 in amino acids: CASSLSRGLRYEQYF. The CDR3, as DNA: TGTGCCAGCAGCTTATCTCGGGGGCTTAGATACGAGCAGTACTTC.

The J gene is TRBJ2-6, the V gene TRBV5-8, with 8 positions matching TRBD1. V shed 0 bases and J 0 bases; nucleotides not matched to a gene: 5. The CDR3 is 18 amino acids. Germline values: CDR1 SGHTS, CDR2 YDEGEE. In DNA form, the CDR3 reads TGTGCCAGCAGCTTGGCCGACAGGGGCCACTCTGGGGCCAACGTCCTGACTTTC. Protein sequence: CASSLADRGHSGANVLTF.

This clone has just one count. V usage is TRBV7-9 and J usage is TRBJ1-1, with TRBD1 matching 10 bases. The CDR3 is 16 amino acids. The V segment lost 5 bases and the J segment 1 base; nucleotides outside the gene matches: 7. In germline, CDR1 is SEHNR, CDR2 FQNEAQ (reference sequence). CDR3 coding DNA: TGTGCCAGCAGCGACAGGGGGCGTCTTGGGAACACTGAAGCTTTCTTT. Residues: CASSDRGRLGNTEAFF.

The chain employs TRBV30 and TRBJ2-1; the D gene is possibly TRBD1 (7 bases). Between the trimmed V and J ends, which lost 0 bases and 7 bases, there was a span of 16 bases. CDR1 and CDR2 (germline): GTSNPN, SVGIG (reference sequence). CDR3 length: 15 residues. CDR3 coding DNA: TGTGCCTGGAGTGTACGGGTGACAGGGAGGAATGAGCAGTTCTTC. The encoded protein is CAWSVRVTGRNEQFF.

This clone has just a few counts. This rearrangement joins TRBV5-4 to TRBJ2-3; tentative D call: TRBD2 (5 bases). This CDR3 spans 16 amino acids. V was cut by 0 bases and J by 5 bases, with 16 bases left in between. CDR1 and CDR2 from the germline V gene are SGHNT and YYREEE (reference sequence). CDR3 region: CASSLDRSDYGDTQYF. Written as DNA, the CDR3 is TGTGCCAGCAGCTTGGATAGGTCAGACTACGGAGATACGCAGTATTTT.